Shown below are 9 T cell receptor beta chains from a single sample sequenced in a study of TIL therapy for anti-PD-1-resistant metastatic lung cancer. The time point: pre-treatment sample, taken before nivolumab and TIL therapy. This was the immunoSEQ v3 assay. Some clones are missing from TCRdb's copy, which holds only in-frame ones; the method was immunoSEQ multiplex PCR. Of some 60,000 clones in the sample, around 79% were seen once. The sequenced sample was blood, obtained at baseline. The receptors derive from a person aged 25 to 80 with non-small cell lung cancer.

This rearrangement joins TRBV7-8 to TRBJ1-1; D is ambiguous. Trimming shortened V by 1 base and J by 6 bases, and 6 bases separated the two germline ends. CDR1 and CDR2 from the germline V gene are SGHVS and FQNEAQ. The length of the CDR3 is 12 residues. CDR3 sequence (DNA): TGTGCCAGCAGCTTAGACGTAGCTGAAGCTTTCTTT. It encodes CASSLDVAEAFF.

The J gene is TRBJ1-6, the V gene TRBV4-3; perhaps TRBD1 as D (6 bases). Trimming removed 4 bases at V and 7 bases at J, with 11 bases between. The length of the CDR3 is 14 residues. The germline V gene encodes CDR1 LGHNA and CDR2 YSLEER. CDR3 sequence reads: CASSLGQWNSPLHF. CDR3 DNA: TGCGCCAGCAGCCTAGGACAGTGGAATTCACCCCTCCACTTT.

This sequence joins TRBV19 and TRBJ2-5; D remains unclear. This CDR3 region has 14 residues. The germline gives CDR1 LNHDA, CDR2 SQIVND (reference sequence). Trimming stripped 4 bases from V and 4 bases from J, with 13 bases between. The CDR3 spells CASSTYTTGETQYF. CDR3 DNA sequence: TGTGCCAGTAGTACCTATACCACGGGAGAGACCCAGTACTTC. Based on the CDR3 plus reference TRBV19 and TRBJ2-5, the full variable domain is DGGITQSPKYLFRKEGQNVTLSCEQNLNHDAMYWYRQDPGQGLRLIYYSQIVNDFQKGDIAEGYSVSREKKESFPLTVTSAQKNPTAFYLCASSTYTTGETQYFGPGTRLLVL.

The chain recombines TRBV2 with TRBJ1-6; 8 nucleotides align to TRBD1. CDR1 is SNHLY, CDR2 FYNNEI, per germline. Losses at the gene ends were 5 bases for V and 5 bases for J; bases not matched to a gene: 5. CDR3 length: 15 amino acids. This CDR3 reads CASSRTGGDNSPLHF. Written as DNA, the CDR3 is TGTGCCAGCAGTCGCACAGGGGGTGATAATTCACCCCTCCACTTT.

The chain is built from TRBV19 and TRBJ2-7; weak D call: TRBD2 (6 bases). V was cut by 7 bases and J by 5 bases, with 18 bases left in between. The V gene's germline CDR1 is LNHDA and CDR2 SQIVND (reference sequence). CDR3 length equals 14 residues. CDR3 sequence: CASTQPGTPNEQYF. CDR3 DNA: TGTGCCAGTACTCAACCAGGGACTCCGAACGAGCAGTACTTC.

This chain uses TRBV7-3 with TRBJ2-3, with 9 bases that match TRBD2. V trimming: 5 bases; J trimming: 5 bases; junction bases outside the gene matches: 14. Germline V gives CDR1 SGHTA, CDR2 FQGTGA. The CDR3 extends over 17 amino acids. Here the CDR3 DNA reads TGTGCCAGCAGCCCCGCCCCTACTAGCGGGCTGGTAGATACGCAGTATTTT. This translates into CASSPAPTSGLVDTQYF.

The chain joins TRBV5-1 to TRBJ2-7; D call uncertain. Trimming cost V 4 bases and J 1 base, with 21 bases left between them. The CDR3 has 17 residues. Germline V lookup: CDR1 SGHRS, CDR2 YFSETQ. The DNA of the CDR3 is TGCGCCAGCAGCCCGAACGTCGGTCCCGGGTTGTCCTACGAGCAGTACTTC. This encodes CASSPNVGPGLSYEQYF.

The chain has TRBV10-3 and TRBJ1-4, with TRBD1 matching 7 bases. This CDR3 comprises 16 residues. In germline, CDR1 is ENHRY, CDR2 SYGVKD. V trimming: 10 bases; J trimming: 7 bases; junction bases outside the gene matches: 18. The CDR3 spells CASNPGQPSRGEKLFF. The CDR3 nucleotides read TGTGCCAGTAATCCGGGACAGCCCTCCCGAGGTGAAAAACTGTTTTTT.

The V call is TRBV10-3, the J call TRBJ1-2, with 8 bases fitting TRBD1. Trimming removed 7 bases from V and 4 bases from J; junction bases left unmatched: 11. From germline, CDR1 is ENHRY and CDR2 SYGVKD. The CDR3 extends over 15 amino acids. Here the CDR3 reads CAITQQQGVGYGYTF. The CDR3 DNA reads TGTGCCATCACACAGCAACAGGGGGTTGGCTATGGCTACACCTTC.